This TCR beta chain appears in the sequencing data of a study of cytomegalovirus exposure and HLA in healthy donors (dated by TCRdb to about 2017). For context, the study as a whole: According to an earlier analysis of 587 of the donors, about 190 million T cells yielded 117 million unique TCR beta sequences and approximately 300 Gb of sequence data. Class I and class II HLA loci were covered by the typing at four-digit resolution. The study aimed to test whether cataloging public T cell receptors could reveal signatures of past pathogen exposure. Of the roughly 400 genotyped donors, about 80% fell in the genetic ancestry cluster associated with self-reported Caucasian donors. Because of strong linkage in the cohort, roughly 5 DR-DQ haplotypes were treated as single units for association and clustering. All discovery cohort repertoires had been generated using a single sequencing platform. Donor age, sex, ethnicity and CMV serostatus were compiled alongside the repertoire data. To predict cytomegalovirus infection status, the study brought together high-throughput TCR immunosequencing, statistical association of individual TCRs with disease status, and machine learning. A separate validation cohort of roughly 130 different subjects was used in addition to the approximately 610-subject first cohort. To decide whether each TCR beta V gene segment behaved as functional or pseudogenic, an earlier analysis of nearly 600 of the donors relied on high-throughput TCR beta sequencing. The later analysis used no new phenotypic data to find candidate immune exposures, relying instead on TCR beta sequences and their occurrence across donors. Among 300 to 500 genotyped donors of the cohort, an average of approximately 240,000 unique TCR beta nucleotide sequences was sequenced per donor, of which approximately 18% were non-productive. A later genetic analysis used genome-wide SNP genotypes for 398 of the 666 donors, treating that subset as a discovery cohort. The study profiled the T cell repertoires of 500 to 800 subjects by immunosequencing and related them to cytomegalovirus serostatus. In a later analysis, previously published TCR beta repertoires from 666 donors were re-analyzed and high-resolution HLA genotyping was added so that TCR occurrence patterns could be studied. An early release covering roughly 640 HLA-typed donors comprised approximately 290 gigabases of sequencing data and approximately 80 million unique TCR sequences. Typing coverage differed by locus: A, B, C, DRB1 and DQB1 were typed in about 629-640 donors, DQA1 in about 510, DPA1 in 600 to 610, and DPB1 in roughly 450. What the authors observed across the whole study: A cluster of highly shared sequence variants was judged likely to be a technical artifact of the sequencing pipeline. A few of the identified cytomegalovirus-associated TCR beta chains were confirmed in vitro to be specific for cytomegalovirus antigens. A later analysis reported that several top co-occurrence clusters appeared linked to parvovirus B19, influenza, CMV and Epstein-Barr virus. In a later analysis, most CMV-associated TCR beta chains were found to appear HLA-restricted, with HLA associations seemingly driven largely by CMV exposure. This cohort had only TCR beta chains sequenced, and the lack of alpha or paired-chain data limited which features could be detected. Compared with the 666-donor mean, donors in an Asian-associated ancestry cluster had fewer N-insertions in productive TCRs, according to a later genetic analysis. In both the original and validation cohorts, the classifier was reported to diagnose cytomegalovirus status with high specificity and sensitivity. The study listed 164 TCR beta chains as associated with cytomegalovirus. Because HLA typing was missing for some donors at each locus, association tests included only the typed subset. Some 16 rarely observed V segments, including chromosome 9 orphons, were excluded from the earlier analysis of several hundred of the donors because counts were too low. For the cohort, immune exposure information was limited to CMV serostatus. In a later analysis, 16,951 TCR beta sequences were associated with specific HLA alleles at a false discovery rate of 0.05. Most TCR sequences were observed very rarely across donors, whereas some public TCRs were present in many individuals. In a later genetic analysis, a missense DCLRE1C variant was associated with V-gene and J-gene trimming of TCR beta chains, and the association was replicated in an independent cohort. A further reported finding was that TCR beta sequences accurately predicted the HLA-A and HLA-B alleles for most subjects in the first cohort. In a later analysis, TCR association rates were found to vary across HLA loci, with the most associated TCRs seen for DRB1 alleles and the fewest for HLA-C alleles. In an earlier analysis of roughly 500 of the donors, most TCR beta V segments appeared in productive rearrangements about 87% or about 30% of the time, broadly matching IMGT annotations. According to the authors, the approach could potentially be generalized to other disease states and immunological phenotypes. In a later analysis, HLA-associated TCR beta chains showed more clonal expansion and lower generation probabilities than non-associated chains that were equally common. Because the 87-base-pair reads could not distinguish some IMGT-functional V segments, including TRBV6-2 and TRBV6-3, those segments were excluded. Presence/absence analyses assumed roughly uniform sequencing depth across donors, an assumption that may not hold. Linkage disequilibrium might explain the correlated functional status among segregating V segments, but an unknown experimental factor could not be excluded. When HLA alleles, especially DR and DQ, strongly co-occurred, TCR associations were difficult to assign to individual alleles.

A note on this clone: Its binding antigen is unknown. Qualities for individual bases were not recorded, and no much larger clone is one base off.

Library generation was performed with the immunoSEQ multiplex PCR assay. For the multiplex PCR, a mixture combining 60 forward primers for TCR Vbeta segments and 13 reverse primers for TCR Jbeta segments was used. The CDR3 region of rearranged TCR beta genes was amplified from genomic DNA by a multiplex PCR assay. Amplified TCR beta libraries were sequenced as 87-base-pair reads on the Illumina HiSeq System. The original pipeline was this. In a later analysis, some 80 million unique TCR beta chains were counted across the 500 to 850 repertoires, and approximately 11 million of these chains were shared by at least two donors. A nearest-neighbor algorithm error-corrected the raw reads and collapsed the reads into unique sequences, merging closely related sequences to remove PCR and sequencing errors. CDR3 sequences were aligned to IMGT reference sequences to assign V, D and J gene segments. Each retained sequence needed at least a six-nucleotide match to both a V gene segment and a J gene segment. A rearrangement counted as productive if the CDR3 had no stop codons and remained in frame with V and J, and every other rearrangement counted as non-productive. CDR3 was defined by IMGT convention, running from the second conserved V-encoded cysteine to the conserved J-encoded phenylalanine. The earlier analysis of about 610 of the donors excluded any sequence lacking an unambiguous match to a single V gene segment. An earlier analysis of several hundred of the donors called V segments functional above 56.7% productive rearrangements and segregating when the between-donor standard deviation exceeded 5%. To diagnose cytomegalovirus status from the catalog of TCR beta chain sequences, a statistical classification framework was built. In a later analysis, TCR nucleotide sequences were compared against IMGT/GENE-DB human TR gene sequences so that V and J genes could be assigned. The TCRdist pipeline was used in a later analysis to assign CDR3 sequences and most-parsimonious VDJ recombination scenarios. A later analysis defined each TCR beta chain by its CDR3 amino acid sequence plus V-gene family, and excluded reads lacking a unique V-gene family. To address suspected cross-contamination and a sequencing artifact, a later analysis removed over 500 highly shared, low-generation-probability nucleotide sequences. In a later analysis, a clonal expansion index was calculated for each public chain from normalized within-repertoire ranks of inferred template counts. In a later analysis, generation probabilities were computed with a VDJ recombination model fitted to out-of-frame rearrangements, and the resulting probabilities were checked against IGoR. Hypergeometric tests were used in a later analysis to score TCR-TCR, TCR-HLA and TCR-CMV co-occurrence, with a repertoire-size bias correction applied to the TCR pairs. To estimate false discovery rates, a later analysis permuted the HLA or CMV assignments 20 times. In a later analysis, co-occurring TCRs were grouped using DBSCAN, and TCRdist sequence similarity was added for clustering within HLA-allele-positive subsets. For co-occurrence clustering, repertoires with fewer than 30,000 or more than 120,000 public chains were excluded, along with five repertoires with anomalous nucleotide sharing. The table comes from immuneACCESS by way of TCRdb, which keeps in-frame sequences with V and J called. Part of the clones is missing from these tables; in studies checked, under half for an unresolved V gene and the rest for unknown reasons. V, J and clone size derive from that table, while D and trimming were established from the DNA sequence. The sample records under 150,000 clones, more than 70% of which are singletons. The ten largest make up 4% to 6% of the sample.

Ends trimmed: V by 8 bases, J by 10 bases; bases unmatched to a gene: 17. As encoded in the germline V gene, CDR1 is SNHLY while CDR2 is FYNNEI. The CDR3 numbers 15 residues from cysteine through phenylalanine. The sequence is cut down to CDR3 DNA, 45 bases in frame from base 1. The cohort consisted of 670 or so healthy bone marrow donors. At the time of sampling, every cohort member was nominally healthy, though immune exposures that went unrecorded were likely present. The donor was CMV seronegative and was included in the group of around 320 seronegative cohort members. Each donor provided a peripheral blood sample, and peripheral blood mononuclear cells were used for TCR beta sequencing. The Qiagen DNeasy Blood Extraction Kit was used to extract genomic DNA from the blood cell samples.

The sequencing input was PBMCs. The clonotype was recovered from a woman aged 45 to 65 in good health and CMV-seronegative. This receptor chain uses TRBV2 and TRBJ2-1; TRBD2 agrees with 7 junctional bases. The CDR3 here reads CASDKAGVVLGEQFF. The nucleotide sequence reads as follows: TGTGCCAGCGATAAGGCGGGGGTTGTTTTAGGGGAGCAGTTCTTC.